The text below deals with one T cell receptor (beta chain). The data belong to a study of spatial heterogeneity in lung cancer. The time point denotes: sample taken at primary tumor resection. The input material, whole RNA from tumor, nontumor lung or frozen PBMC, was sequenced unsorted. Donors were around 70 untreated early-stage non-small cell lung cancer patients. This CDR3 is 12 amino acids long. The ends lost 6 bases at V and 5 bases at J; junction bases unmatched: 3. Germline loops: CDR1 ENHRY, CDR2 SYGVKD. TCRdb processed the 5' RACE reads anew with MiXCR; each CDR3 protein has one entry. This table has tens of thousands of distinct CDR3 sequences, about 12% appearing once.

The sample was PBMCs, taken at surgery. V and J are TRBV10-3 and TRBJ2-5; 7 nucleotides line up with TRBD1. The origin of this receptor is a male donor with early-stage non-small cell lung cancer. CDR3 bases: TGTGCCATCAGACAGGGGTCGGAGACCCAGTACTTC. Its protein is CAIRQGSETQYF.